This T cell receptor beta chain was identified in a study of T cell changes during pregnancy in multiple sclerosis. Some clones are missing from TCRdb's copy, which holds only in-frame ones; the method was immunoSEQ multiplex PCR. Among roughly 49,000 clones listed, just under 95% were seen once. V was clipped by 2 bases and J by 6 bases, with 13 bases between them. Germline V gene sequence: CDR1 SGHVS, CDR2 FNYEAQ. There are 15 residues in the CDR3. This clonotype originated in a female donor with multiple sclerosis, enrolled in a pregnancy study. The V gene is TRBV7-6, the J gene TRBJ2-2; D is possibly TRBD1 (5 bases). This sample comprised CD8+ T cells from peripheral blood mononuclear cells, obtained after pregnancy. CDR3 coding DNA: TGTGCCAGCAGCTTACAAGTAGGGGCACCCGGGGAGCTGTTTTTT. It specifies CASSLQVGAPGELFF.